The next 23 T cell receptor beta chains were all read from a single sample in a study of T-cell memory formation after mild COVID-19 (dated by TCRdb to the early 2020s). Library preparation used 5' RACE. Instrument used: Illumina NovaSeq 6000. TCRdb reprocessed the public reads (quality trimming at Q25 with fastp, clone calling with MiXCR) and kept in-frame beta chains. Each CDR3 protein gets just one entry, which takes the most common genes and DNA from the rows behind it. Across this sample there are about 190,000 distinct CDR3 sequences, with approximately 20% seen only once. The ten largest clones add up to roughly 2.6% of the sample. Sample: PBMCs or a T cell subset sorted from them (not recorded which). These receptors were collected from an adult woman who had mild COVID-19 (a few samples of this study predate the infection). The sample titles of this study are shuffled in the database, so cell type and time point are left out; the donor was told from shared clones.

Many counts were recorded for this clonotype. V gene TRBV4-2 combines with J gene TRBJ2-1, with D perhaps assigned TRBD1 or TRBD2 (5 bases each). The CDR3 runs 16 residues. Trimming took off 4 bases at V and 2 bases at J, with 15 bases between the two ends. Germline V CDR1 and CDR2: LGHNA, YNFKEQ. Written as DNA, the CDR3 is TGTGCCAGCAGCCTGGCGACCGGGACCACCTACAATGAGCAGTTCTTC. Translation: CASSLATGTTYNEQFF.

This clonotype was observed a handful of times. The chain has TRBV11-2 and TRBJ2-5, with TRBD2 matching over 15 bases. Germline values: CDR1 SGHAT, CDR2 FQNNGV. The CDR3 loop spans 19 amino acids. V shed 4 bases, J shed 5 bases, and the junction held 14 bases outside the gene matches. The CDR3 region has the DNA TGTGCCAGCAGCTCTCGTCCCTCGTGGACTAGCGGGAGGGGTGAGACCCAGTACTTC. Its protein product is CASSSRPSWTSGRGETQYF.

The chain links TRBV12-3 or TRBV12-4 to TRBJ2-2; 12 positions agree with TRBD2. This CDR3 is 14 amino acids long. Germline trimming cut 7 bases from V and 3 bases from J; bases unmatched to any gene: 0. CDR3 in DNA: TGTGCCAGCACTAGCGGGGGGGACACCGGGGAGCTGTTTTTT. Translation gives CASTSGGDTGELFF.

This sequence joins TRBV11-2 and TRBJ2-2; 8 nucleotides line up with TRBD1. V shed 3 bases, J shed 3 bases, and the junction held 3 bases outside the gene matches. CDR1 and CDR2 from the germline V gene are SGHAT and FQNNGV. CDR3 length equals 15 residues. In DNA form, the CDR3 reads TGTGCCAGCAGCTTGGGACAGGTTTACACCGGGGAGCTGTTTTTT. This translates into CASSLGQVYTGELFF.

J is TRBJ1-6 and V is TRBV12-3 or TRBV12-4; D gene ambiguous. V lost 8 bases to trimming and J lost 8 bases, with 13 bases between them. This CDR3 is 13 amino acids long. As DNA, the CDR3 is TGTGCCAGCCGAGCGGGTGTCGATTCACCCCTCCACTTT. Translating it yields CASRAGVDSPLHF.

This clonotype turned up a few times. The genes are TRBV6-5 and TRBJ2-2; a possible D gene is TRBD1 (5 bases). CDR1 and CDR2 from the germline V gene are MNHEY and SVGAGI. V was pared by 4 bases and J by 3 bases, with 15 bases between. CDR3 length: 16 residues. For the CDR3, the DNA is TGTGCCAGCAGTTCCACGGCGACAGTCCACACCGGGGAGCTGTTTTTT. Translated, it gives CASSSTATVHTGELFF.

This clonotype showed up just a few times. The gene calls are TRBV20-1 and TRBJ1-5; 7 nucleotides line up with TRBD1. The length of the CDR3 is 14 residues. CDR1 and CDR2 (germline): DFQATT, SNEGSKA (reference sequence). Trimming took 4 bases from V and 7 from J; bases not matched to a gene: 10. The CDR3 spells CSATSQGVRQPQHF. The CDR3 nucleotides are TGCAGTGCTACCAGTCAGGGGGTCCGACAGCCCCAGCATTTT.

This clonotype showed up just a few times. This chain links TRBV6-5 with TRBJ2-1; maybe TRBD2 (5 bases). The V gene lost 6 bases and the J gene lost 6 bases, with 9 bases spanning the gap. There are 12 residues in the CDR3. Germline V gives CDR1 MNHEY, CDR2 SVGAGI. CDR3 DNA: TGTGCCAGCAGATCGGCGGGCAATGAGCAGTTCTTC. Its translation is CASRSAGNEQFF.

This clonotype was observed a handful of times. This chain's CDR3 is CATSRETGWSYEQYF. CDR3 coding DNA: TGTGCCACCAGCAGAGAAACAGGGTGGTCCTACGAGCAGTACTTC. This chain joins TRBV15 and TRBJ2-7; TRBD1 might be the D (6 bases). V lost 0 bases and J 1 base, leaving 10 bases between the germline ends. The CDR3 extends over 15 amino acids. CDR1 and CDR2 from the germline V gene are LNHNV and YYDKDF (reference sequence).

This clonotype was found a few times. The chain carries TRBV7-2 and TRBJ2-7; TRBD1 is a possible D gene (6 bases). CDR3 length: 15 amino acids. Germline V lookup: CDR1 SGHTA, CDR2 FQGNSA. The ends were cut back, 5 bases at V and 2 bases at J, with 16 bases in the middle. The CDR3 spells CASSPGTTVAYEQYF. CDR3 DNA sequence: TGTGCCAGCAGCCCCGGGACAACGGTAGCCTACGAGCAGTACTTC.

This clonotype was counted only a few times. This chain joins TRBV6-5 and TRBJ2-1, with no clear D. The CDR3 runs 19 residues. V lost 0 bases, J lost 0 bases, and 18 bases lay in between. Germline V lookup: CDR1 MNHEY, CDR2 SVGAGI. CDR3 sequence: CASSYSSPRTGISYNEQFF. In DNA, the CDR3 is TGTGCCAGCAGTTACTCAAGCCCCAGGACCGGAATCTCCTACAATGAGCAGTTCTTC.

This chain's CDR3 is CASSPLESTDTQYF. In DNA, the CDR3 is TGTGCCAGCAGTCCGCTAGAGAGCACAGATACGCAGTATTTT. The J gene is TRBJ2-3, the V gene TRBV6-2 or TRBV6-3; D is uncertain. Germline V gene data show CDR1 as MNHEY and CDR2 as SVGEGT. Trimming took off 5 bases at V and 0 bases at J, with 9 bases between the two ends. CDR3 length: 14 residues.

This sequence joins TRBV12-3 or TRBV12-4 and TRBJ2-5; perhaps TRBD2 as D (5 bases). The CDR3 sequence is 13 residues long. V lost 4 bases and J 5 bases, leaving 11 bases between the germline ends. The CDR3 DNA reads TGTGCCAGCAGTTGGGCGCGGAGGGAGACCCAGTACTTC. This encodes CASSWARRETQYF.

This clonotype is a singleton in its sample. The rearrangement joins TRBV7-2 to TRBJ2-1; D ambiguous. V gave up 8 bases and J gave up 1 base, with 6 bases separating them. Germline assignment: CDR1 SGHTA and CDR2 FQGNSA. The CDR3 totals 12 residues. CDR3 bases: TGTGCCAGCCTAGGTTCCTACAATGAGCAGTTCTTC. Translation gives CASLGSYNEQFF. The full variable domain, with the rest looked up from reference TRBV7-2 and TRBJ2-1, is GAGVSQSPSNKVTEKGKDVELRCDPISGHTALYWYRQSLGQGLEFLIYFQGNSAPDKSGLPSDRFSAERTGGSVSTLTIQRTQQEDSAVYLCASLGSYNEQFFGPGTRLTVL.

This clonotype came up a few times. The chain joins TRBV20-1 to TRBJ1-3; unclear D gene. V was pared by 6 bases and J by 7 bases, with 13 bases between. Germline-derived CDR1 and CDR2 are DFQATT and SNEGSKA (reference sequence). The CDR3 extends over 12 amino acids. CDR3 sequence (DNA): TGCAGTGCCTTAACGATAATCAACACCATATATTTT. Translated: CSALTIINTIYF.

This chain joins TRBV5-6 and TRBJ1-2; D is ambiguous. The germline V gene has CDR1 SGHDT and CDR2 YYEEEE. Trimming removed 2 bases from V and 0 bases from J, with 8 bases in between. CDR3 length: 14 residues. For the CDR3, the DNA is TGTGCCAGCAGCTTTTATACAGCTAACTATGGCTACACCTTC. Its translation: CASSFYTANYGYTF.

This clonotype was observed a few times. CDR3 loop: CSVGSSGSLNEQFF. The CDR3 DNA follows: TGCAGCGTTGGATCTAGCGGGAGCCTTAATGAGCAGTTCTTC. This chain connects TRBV29-1 to TRBJ2-1, with TRBD2 identical over 10 bases. The J segment lost 7 bases and the V segment lost 4 bases, leaving 7 bases of the junction unmatched. CDR1 is SQVTM, CDR2 ANQGSEA, per germline. The CDR3 covers 14 residues.

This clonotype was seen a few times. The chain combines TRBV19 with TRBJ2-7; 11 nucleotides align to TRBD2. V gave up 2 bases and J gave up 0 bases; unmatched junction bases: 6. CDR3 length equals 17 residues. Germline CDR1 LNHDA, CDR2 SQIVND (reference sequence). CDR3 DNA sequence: TGTGCCAGTAGTATATCAACTAGCGGGGGACACTCCTACGAGCAGTACTTC. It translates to CASSISTSGGHSYEQYF.

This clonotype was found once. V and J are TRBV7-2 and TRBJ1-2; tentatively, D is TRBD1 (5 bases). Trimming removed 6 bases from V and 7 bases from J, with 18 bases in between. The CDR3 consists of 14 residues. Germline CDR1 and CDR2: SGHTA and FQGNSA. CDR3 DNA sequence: TGTGCCAGCAGTCCTAACGCGTTGGGGGTTGGCTACACCTTC. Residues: CASSPNALGVGYTF. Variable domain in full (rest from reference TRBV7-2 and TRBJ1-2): GAGVSQSPSNKVTEKGKDVELRCDPISGHTALYWYRQSLGQGLEFLIYFQGNSAPDKSGLPSDRFSAERTGGSVSTLTIQRTQQEDSAVYLCASSPNALGVGYTFGSGTRLTVV.

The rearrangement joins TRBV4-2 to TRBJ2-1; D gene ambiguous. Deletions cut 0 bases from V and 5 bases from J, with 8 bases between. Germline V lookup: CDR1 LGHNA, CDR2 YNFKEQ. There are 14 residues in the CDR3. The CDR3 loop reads CASSQDRKDNEQFF. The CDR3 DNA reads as TGTGCCAGCAGCCAAGATCGGAAGGACAATGAGCAGTTCTTC.

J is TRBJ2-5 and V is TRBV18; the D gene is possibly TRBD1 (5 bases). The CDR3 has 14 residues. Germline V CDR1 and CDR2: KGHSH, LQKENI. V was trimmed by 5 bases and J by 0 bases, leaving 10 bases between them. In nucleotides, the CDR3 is TGTGCCAGCTCAAGGGGTCAGTACCAAGAGACCCAGTACTTC. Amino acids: CASSRGQYQETQYF.

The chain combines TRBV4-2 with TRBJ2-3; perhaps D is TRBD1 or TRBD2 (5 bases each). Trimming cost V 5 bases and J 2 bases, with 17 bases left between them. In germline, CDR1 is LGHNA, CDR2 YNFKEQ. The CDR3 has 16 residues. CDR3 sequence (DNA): TGTGCCAGCAGCTACAGGAGGCCTTTTTCCACAGATACGCAGTATTTT. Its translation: CASSYRRPFSTDTQYF.

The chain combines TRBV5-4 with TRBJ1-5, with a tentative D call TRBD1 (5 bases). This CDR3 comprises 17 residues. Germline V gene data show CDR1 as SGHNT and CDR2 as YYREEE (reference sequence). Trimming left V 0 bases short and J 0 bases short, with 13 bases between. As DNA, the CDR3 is TGTGCCAGCAGCTTGGGGCCGCCTCAGGGTAGCAATCAGCCCCAGCATTTT. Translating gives CASSLGPPQGSNQPQHF.